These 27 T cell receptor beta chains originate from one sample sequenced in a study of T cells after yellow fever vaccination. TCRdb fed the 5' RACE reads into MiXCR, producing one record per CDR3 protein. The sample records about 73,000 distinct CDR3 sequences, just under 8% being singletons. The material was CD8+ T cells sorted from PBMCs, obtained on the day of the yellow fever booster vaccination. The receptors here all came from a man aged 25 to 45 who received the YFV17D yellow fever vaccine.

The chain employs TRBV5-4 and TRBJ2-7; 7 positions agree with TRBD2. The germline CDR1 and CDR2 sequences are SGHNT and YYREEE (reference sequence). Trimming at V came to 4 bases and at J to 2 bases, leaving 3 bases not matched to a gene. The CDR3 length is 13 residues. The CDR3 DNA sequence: TGTGCCAGCAGCGGCGGGACTACCTACGAGCAGTACTTC. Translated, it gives CASSGGTTYEQYF.

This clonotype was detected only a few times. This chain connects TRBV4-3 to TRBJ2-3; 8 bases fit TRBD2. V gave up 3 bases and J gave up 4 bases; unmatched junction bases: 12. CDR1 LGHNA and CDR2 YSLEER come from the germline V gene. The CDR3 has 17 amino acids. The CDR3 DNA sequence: TGCGCCAGCAGCCAGAACTGGGGGGTAGCGGGATCAGATACGCAGTATTTT. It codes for CASSQNWGVAGSDTQYF.

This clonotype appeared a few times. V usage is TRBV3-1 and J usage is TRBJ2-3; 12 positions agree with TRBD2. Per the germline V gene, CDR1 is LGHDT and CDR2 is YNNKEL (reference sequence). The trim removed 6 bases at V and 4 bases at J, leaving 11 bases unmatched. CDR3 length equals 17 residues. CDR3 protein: CASRQLAGGHVADTQYF. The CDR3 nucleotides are TGTGCCAGCAGACAACTAGCGGGAGGTCACGTGGCAGATACGCAGTATTTT.

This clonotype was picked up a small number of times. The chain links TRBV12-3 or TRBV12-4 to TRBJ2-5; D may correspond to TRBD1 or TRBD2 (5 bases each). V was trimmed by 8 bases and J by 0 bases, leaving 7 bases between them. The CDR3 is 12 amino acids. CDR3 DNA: TGTGCCAGCGGGGACGACCAAGAGACCCAGTACTTC. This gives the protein CASGDDQETQYF.

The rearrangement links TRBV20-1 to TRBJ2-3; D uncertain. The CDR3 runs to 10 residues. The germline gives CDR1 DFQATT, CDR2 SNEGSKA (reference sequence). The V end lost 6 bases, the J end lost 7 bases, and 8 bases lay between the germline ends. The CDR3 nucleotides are TGCAGTGCCAGCCCAAATACGCAGTATTTT. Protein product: CSASPNTQYF.

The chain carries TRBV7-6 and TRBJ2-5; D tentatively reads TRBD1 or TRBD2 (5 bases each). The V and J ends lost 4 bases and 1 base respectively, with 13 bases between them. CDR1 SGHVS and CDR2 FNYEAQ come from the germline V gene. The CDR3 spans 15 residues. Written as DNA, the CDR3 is TGTGCCAGCAGCTCTCCCCTGGGGGTCCAAGAGACCCAGTACTTC. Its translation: CASSSPLGVQETQYF.

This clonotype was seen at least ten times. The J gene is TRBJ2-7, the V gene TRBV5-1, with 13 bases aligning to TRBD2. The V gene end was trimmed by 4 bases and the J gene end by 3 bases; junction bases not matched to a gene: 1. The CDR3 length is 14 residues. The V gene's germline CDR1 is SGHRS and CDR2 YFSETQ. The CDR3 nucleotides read TGCGCCAGCAGCGGACTAGCGGGAGACTACGAGCAGTACTTC. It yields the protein CASSGLAGDYEQYF.

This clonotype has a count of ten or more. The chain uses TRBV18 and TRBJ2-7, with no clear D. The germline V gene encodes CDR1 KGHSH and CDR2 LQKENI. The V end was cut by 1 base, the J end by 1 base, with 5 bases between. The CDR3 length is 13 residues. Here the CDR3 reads CASSPQGSYEQYF. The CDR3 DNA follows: TGTGCCAGCTCACCACAGGGATCCTACGAGCAGTACTTC.

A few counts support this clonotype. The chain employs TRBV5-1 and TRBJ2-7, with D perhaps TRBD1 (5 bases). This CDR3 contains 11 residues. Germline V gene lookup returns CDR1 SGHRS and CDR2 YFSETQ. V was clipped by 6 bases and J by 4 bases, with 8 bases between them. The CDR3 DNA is TGCGCCAGCACCGACAGTTACGAGCAGTACTTC. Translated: CASTDSYEQYF.

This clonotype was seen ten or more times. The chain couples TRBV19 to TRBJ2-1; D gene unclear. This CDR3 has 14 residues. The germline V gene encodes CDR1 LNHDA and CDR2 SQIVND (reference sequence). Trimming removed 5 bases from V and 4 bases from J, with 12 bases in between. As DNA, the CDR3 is TGTGCCAGTAGTTTAGCAGGCCTTTACAATGAGCAGTTCTTC. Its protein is CASSLAGLYNEQFF.

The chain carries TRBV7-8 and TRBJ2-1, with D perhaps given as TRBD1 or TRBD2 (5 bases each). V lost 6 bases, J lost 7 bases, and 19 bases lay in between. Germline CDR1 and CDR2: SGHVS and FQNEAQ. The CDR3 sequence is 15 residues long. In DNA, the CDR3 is TGTGCCAGCAGTCCTTCCGGGACGGGCGTAAATGAGCAGTTCTTC. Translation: CASSPSGTGVNEQFF.

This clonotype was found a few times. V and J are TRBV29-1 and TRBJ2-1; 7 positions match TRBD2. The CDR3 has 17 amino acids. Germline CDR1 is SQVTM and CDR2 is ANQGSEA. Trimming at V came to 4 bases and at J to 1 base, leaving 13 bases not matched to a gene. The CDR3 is CSVGVGLGGSSYNEQFF. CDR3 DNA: TGCAGCGTTGGAGTGGGTTTAGGCGGGAGTTCCTACAATGAGCAGTTCTTC.

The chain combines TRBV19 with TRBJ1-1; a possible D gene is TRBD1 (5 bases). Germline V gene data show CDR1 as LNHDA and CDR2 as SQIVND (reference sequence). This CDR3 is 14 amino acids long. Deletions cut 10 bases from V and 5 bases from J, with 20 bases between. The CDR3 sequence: CATSQFGGSTEAFF. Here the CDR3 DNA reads TGTGCCACTTCGCAATTCGGGGGAAGTACTGAAGCTTTCTTT.

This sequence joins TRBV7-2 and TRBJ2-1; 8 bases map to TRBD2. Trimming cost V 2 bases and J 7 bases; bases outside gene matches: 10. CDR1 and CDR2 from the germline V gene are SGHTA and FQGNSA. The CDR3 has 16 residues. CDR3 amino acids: CASSLLGRGGGNEQFF. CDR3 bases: TGTGCCAGCAGCTTATTGGGGCGGGGCGGGGGGAATGAGCAGTTCTTC.

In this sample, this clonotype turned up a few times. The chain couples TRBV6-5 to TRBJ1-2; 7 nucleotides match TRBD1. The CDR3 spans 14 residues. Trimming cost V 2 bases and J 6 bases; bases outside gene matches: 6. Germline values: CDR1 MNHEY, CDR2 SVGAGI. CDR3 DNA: TGTGCCAGCAGTTACGACAGGGTCTCCGATGGCTACACCTTC. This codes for CASSYDRVSDGYTF.

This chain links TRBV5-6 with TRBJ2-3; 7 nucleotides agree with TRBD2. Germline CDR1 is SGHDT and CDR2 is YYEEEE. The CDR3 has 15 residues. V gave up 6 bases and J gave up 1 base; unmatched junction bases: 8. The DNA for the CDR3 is TGTGCCAGCAACCTATGGGGGGGACGCACAGATACGCAGTATTTT. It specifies CASNLWGGRTDTQYF. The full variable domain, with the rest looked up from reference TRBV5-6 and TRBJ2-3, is DAGVTQSPTHLIKTRGQQVTLRCSPKSGHDTVSWYQQALGQGPQFIFQYYEEEERQRGNFPDRFSGHQFPNYSSELNVNALLLGDSALYLCASNLWGGRTDTQYFGPGTRLTVL.

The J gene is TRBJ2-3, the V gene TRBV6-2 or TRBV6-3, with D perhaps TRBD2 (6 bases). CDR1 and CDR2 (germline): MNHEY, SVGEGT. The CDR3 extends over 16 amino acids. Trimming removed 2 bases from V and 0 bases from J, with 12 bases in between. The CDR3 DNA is TGTGCCAGCAGTTACCCCAGCCGGGAGAGCACAGATACGCAGTATTTT. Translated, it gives CASSYPSRESTDTQYF.

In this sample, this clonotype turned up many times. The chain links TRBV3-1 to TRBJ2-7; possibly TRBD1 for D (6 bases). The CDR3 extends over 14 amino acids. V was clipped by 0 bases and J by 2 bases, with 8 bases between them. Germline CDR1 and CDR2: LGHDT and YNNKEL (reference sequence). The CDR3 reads CASSQENRAYEQYF. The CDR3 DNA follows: TGTGCCAGCAGCCAAGAGAACAGGGCCTACGAGCAGTACTTC.

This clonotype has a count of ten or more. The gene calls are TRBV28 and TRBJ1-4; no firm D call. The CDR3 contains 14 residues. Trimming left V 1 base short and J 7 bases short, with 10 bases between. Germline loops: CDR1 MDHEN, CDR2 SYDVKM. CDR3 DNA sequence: TGTGCCAGCAGTTTATATGGTGGTAGTGAAAAACTGTTTTTT. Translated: CASSLYGGSEKLFF.

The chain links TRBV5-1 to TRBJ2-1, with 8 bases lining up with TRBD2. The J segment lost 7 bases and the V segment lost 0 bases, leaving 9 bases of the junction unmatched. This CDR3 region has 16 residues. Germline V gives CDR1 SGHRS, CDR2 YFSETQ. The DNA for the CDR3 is TGCGCCAGCAGCTTGGAGGGTAGCGGGGCCCTGAATGAGCAGTTCTTC. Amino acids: CASSLEGSGALNEQFF.

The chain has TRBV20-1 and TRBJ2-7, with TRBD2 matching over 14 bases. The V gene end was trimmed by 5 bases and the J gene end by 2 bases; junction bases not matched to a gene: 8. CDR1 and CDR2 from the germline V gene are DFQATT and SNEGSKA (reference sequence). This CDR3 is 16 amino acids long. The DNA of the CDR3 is TGCAGTGCTGCGGGACTAGCGGGAGCGATTGCCTACGAGCAGTACTTC. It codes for CSAAGLAGAIAYEQYF.

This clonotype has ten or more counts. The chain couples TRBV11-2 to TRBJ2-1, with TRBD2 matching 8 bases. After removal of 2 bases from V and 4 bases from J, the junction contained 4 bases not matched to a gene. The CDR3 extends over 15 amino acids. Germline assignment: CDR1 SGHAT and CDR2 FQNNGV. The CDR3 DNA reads TGTGCCAGCAGCTTATATAGCGGGGCATACAATGAGCAGTTCTTC. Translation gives CASSLYSGAYNEQFF.

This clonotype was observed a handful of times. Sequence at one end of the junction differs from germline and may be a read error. The CDR3 is CASRYSDTSADNTGELFF. The CDR3 DNA reads TGTGCCAGCAGATACTCAGACACTAGCGCCGATAACACCGGGGAGCTGTTTTTT. The chain carries TRBV6-2 or TRBV6-3 and TRBJ2-2; 7 positions match TRBD2. The CDR3 has 18 residues. Per the germline V gene, CDR1 is MNHEY and CDR2 is SVGEGT.

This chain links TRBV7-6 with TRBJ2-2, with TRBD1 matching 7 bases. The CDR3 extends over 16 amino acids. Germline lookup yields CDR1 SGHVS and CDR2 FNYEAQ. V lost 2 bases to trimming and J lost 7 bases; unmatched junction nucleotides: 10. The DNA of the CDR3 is TGTGCCAGCAGCTTACTGACAGGGTCCTGGGACGGGGAGCTGTTTTTT. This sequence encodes CASSLLTGSWDGELFF.

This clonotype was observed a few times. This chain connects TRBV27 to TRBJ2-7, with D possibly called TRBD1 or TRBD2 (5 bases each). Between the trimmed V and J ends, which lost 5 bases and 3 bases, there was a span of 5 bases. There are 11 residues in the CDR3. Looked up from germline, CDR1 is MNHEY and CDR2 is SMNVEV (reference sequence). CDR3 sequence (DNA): TGTGCCAGCAGTGGGGGCTACGAGCAGTACTTC. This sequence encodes CASSGGYEQYF.

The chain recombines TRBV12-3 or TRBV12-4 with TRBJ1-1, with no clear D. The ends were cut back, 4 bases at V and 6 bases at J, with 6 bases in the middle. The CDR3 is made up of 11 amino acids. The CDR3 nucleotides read TGTGCCAGCAGTTCTGGGCCTGAAGCTTTCTTT. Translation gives CASSSGPEAFF.

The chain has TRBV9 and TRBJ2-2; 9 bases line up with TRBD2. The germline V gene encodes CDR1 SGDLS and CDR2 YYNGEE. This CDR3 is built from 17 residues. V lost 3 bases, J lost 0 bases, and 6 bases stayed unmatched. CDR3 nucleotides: TGTGCCAGCAGCGAACAAGCGGGAGGTTCGAACACCGGGGAGCTGTTTTTT. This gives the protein CASSEQAGGSNTGELFF.